This T cell receptor (beta chain) was recovered during a study of T cell repertoires in cytomegalovirus infection. On the study more broadly: Public TCR beta signatures were indicative of both CMV infection and a matching HLA type. Overall study findings and caveats: Identification of carriers of CMV plus the relevant HLA was achieved through cumulative public TCR beta family frequency. HLA-C-restricted CMV-specific TCR beta clonotypes prevailed in the ex vivo response.

This CDR3 is built from 13 residues. Germline CDR1 is SGHTA and CDR2 is FQGNSA. V dropped 5 bases and J dropped 3 bases, with 10 bases sitting between them. A word on this clonotype: What it binds is unknown.

MiXCR, applied by TCRdb to the reads, yields one record per CDR3 protein. The repertoire holds hundreds of thousands of distinct CDR3 sequences, about 33% seen once, with roughly a sixth in the top ten. This clonotype originated in a human donor in good health (CMV status not recorded). Some clones in this sample may be carry-over from other donors' samples. V usage is TRBV7-2 and J usage is TRBJ1-1; tentative D call: TRBD1 (5 bases). The sequencing used cultured PBMCs, collected from culture after CMV antigen stimulation. CDR3 sequence (DNA): TGTGCCAGCAGCAGGGGATTAGACACTGAAGCTTTCTTT. Amino acid sequence: CASSRGLDTEAFF. The full variable domain, completed using reference TRBV7-2 and TRBJ1-1, is GAGVSQSPSNKVTEKGKDVELRCDPISGHTALYWYRQSLGQGLEFLIYFQGNSAPDKSGLPSDRFSAERTGGSVSTLTIQRTQQEDSAVYLCASSRGLDTEAFFGQGTRLTVV.